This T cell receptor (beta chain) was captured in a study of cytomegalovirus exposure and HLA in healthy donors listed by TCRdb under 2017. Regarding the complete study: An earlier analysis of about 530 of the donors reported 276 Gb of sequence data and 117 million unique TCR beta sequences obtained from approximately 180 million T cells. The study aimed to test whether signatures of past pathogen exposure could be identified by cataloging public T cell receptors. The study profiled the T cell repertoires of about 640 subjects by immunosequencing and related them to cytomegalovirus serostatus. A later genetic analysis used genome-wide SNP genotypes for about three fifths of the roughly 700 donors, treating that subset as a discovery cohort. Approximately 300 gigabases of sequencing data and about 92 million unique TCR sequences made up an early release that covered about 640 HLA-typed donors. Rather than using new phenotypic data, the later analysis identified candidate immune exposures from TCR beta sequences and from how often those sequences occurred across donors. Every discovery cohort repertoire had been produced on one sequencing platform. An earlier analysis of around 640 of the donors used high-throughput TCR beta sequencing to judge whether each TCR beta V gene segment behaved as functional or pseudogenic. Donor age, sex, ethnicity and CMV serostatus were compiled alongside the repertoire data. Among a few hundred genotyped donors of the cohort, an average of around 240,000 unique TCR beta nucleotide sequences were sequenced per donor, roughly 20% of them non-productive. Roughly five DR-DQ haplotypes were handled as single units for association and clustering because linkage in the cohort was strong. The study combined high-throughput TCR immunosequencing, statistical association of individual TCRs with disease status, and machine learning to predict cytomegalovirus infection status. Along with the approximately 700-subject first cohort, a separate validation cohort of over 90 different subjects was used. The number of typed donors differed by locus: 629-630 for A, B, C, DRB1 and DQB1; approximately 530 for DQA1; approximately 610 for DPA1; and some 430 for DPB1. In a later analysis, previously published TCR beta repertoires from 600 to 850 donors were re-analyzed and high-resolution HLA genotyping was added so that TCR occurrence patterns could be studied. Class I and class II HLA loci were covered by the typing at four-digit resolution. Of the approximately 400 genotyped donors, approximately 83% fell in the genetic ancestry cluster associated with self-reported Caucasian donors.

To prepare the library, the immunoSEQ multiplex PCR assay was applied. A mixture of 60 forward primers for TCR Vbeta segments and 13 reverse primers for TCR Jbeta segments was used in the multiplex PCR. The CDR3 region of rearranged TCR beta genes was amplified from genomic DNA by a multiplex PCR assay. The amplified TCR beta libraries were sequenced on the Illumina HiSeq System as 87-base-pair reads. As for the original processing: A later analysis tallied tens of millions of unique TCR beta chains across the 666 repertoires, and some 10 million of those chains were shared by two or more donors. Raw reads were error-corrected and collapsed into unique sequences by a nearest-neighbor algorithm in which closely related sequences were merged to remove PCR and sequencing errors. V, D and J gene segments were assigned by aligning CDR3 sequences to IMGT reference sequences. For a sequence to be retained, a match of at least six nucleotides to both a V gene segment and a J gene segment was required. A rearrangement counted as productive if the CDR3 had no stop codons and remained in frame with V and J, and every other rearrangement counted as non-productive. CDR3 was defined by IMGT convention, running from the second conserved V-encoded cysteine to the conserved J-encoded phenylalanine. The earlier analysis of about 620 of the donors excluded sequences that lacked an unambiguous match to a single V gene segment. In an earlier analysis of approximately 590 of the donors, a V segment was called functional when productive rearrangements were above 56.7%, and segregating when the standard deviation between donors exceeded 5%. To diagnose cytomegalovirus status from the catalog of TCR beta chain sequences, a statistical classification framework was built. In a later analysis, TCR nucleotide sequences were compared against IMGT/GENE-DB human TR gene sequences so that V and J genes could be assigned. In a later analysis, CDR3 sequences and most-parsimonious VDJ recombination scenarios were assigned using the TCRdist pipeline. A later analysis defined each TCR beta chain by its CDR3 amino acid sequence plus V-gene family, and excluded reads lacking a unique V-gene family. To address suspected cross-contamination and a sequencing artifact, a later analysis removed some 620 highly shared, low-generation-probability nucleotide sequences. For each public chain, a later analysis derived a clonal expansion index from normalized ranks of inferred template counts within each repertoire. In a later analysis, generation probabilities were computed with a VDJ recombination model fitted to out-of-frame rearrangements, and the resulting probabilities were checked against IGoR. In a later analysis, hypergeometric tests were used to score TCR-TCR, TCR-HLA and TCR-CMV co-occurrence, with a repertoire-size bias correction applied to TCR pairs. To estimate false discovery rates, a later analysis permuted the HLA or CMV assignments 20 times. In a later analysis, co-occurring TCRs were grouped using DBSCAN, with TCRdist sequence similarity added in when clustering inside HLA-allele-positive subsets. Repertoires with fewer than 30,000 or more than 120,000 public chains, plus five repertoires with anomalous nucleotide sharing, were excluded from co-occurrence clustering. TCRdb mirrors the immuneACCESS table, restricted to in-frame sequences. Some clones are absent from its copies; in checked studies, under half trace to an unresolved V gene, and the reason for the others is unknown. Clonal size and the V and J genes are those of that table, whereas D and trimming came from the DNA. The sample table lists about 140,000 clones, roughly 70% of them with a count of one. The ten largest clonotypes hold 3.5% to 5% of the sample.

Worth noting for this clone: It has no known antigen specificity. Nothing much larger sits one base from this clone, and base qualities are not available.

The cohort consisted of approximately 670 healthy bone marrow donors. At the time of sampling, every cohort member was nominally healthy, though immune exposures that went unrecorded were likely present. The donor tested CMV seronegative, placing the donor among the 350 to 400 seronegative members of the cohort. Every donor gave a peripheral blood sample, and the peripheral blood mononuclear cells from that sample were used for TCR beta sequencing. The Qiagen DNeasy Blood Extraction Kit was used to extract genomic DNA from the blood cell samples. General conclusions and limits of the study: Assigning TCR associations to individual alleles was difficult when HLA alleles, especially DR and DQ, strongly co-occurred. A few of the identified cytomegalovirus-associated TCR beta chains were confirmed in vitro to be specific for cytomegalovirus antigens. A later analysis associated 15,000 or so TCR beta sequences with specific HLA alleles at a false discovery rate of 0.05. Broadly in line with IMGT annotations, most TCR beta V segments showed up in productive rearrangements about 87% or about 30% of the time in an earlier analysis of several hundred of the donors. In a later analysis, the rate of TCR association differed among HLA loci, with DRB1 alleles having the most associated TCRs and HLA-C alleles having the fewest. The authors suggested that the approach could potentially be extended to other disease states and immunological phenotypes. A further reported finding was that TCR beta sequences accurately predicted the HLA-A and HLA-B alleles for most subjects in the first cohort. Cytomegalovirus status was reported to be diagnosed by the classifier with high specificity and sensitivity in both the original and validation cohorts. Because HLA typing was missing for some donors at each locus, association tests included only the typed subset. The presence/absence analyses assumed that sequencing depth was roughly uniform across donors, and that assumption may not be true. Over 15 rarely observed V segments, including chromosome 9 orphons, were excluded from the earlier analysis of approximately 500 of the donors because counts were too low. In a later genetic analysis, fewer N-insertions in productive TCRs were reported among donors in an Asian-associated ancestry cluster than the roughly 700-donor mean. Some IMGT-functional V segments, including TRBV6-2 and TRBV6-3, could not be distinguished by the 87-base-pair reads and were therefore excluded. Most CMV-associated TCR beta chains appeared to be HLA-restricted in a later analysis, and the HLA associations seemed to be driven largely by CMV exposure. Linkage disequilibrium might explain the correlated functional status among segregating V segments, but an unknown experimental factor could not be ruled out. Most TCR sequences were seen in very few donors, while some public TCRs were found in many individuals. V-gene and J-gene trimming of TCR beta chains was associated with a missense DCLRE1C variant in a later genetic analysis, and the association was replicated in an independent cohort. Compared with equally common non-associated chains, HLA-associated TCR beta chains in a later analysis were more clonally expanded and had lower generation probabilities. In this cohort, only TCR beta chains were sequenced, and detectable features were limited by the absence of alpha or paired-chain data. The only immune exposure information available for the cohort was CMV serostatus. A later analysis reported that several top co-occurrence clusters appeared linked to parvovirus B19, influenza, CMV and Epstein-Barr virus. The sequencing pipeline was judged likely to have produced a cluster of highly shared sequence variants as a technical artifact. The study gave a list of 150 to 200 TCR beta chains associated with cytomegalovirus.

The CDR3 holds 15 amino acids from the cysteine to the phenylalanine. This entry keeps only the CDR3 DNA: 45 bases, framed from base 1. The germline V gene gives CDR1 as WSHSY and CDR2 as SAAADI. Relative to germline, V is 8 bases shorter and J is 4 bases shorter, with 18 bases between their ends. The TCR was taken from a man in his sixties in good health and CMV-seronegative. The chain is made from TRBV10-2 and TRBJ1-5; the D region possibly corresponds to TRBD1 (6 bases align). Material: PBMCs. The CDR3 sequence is CASGGEGGLNQPQHF. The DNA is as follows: TGCGCCAGCGGGGGGGAGGGGGGTTTAAATCAGCCCCAGCATTTT.